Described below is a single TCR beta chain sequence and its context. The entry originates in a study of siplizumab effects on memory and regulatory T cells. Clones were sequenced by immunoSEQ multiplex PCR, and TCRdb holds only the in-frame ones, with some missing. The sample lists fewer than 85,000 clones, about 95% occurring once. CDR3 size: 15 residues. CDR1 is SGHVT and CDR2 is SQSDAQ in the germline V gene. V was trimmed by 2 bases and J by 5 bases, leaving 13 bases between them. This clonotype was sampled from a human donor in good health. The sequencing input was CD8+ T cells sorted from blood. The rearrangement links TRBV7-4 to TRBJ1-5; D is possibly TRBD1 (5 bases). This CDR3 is CASSLRDKGDQPQHF. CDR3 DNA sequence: TGTGCCAGCAGCTTAAGAGACAAAGGGGATCAGCCCCAGCATTTT.